This TCR beta chain was sequenced in a study of beta chain features in type 1 diabetes. On this clone itself: Its antigen is undetermined.

Findings and limits, study-wide: Type 1 diabetes patients showed a moderate but significant shortening of TCRB CDR3s in all four CD4+ subsets. Patients' naive, central memory and regulatory TCRB repertoires appeared more alike than those of healthy donors. High-TCR-expressing cells could be over-represented by cDNA sequencing.

Every isolated RNA sample was fully reverse transcribed, so sequencing captured expressed TCRB transcripts. Using immunoSEQ multiplex PCR, the repertoire was profiled, and TCRdb retains in-frame clones only, with some absent. The profile covers under 95,000 clones, with around 32% appearing a single time and about 0.48% taken by the ten largest. V lost 3 bases and J lost 7; bases outside the gene matches: 3. The CDR3 length is 15 residues. CDR1 SEHNR and CDR2 FQNEAQ come from the germline V gene (reference sequence). Sequencing was done on a sample of stem cell memory CD4+ T cells from blood. The V call is TRBV7-9, the J call TRBJ2-1; 13 positions agree with TRBD2. The TCR sequence derives from a young woman in good health. The CDR3 loop reads CASSFAGLAGNEQFF. As DNA, the CDR3 is TGTGCCAGCAGCTTTGCGGGACTAGCGGGAAATGAGCAGTTCTTC.